Below, 13 T cell receptor beta chains from the same sample are listed, as sequenced in a study of immune characterization of retroperitoneal liposarcoma. TCRdb recomputed calls from the PCR reads with MiXCR, one row per CDR3 protein. Among roughly 10,000 distinct CDR3 sequences, under 35% were seen once, and the ten largest hold roughly 8%. Sequencing was done on a sample of tumor tissue. The receptor set was obtained from a male donor with retroperitoneal liposarcoma.

This clonotype has just one count. The chain employs TRBV6-1 and TRBJ2-1; 7 positions match TRBD2. V was clipped by 2 bases and J by 4 bases; unmatched bases: 5. CDR1 and CDR2 from the germline V gene are MNHNS and SASEGT. This CDR3 is 15 amino acids long. The CDR3 region has the DNA TGTGCCAGCAGTGAACTGGGCGGGAGTTACAATGAGCAGTTCTTC. Encoded protein: CASSELGGSYNEQFF.

This clonotype was observed a few times. The V gene is TRBV6-5, the J gene TRBJ2-2; D gene unclear. Between the trimmed V and J ends, which lost 2 bases and 0 bases, there was a span of 7 bases. CDR3 length: 15 amino acids. Per germline, CDR1 MNHEY and CDR2 SVGAGI. The CDR3 coding sequence is TGTGCCAGCAGTTACGCCAGACCGAACACCGGGGAGCTGTTTTTT. Its translation: CASSYARPNTGELFF.

This clonotype has ten or more counts. The genes are TRBV7-2 and TRBJ2-5; 8 nucleotides align to TRBD2. The J call may be wrong; the DNA end is better matched by TRBJ2-7. The CDR3 spans 15 residues. Germline assignment: CDR1 SGHTA and CDR2 FQGNSA. CDR3 in DNA: TGTGCCAGCAGCTTAGCGGGGACTAGCTCCTACGAGCAGTACTTC. This encodes CASSLAGTSSYEQYF.

In this sample, this clonotype turned up many times. This rearrangement joins TRBV6-1 to TRBJ2-1, with D possibly matching TRBD2 (5 bases). The CDR3 covers 15 residues. Trimming left V 5 bases short and J 12 bases short, with 23 bases between. The germline V gene has CDR1 MNHNS and CDR2 SASEGT. The CDR3 is CASSPPGVVSAGQFF. DNA for the CDR3: TGTGCCAGCAGTCCCCCCGGGGTTGTGTCGGCTGGGCAGTTCTTC.

This clonotype was counted a few times. The chain recombines TRBV7-2 with TRBJ2-2; maybe TRBD1 (6 bases). The CDR3 covers 16 residues. V shed 2 bases and J shed 0 bases, with 10 bases lying between them. Germline values: CDR1 SGHTA, CDR2 FQGNSA. The CDR3 DNA is TGTGCCAGCAGCTTAACGGGACATCCGAACACCGGGGAGCTGTTTTTT. Translated, it gives CASSLTGHPNTGELFF.

The V call is TRBV6-1, the J call TRBJ1-3, with no clear D. V was shortened by 6 bases and J by 0 bases, with 12 bases between the two germline ends. Germline-derived CDR1 and CDR2 are MNHNS and SASEGT. The CDR3 loop spans 15 amino acids. This CDR3 is CASRTLGYSGNTIYF. The CDR3 DNA reads TGTGCCAGCAGAACTCTTGGGTACTCTGGAAACACCATATATTTT.

On this clonotype: A read error is likely, as this CDR3 ends without the conserved phenylalanine or tryptophan. The DNA is omitted, as the CDR3 cannot be located on it reliably, and the CDR3 follows TCRdb's listing. This chain connects TRBV6-6 to TRBJ2-3; TRBD2, as called in the table, went unchecked against the DNA. Per germline, CDR1 MNHNY and CDR2 SVGAGI (reference sequence). The CDR3 is 15 residues long, counting both termini. CDR3 sequence reads: CASSVAGLPTYEQYS.

This clonotype turned up a few times. The genes are TRBV27 and TRBJ1-2; D perhaps matches TRBD1 (6 bases). Germline CDR1 and CDR2: MNHEY and SMNVEV (reference sequence). The length of the CDR3 is 16 residues. V dropped 6 bases and J dropped 1 base, with 18 bases sitting between them. CDR3 loop: CASSNIGQQYNYGYTF. CDR3 nucleotides: TGTGCCAGCAGCAATATCGGACAGCAATATAACTATGGCTACACCTTC.

This clonotype is medium-sized by share. This chain uses TRBV7-3 with TRBJ2-5; D may be TRBD1 or TRBD2 (5 bases each). Trimming removed 5 bases from V and 11 bases from J, with 24 bases in between. The CDR3 has 15 amino acids. Per germline, CDR1 SGHTA and CDR2 FQGTGA. CDR3: CASSDTGTLYNEQYF. CDR3 DNA: TGTGCCAGCAGCGATACCGGGACCCTATACAATGAGCAGTACTTC.

V is TRBV4-3 and J is TRBJ2-6; 9 bases agree with TRBD2. The CDR3 is made up of 17 amino acids. Germline V gene sequence: CDR1 LGHNA, CDR2 YSLEER. V was pared by 8 bases and J by 1 base, with 9 bases of the junction left unmatched. The chain's CDR3 is CASSTGGGASGANVLTF. In DNA form, the CDR3 reads TGCGCCAGCTCTACTGGCGGGGGGGCTTCTGGGGCCAACGTCCTGACTTTC.

This clonotype is categorized as medium-sized. The rearrangement links TRBV12-3 or TRBV12-4 to TRBJ2-1, with 7 bases fitting TRBD1. J lost 10 bases, V lost 7 bases, and 13 bases had no gene match. This CDR3 comprises 14 residues. The CDR3 spells CASTPSTGIYEQFF. CDR3 in DNA: TGTGCCAGCACCCCTTCGACAGGGATTTACGAGCAGTTCTTC.

The chain links TRBV7-9 to TRBJ1-1; D is perhaps TRBD1 (5 bases). The V and J ends lost 5 bases and 4 bases respectively, with 20 bases between them. Germline lookup yields CDR1 SEHNR and CDR2 FQNEAQ (reference sequence). The CDR3 has 16 amino acids. CDR3: CASSPFRGTYATEAFF. The CDR3 DNA reads as TGTGCCAGCAGCCCTTTTCGGGGGACGTACGCCACTGAAGCTTTCTTT.

By share, this clonotype counts as medium-sized. The chain uses TRBV7-6 and TRBJ2-7, with a weak D call TRBD1 (7 bases). V was trimmed by 2 bases and J by 4 bases, leaving 12 bases between them. The length of the CDR3 is 14 residues. Germline CDR1 and CDR2: SGHVS and FNYEAQ. The CDR3 sequence is CASSLRQGGYEQYF. CDR3 coding DNA: TGTGCCAGCAGCTTACGCCAGGGGGGATACGAGCAGTACTTC.